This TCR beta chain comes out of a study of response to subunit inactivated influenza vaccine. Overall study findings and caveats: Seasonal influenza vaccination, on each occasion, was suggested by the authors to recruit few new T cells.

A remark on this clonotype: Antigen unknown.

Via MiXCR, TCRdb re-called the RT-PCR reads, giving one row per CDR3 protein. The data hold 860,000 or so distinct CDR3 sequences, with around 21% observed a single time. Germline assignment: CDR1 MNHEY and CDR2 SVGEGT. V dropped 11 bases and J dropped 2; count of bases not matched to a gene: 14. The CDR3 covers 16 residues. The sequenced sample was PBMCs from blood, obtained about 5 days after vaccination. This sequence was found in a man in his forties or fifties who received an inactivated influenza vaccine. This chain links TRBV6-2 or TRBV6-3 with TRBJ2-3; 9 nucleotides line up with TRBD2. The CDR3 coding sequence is TGTGCCTCAAGCCCCGACTCTAGCGGGATCACAGATACGCAGTATTTT. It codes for CASSPDSSGITDTQYF.